This TCR beta chain was recovered during a study of blood T cell repertoires in COVID-19 (dated by TCRdb to the early 2020s). The study in broad terms: Samples covering the acute and convalescent phases of COVID-19 were provided by collaborators in the United States, Italy and Spain. The samples were drawn from the first 160 participants of the ongoing ImmuneRACE study and from 1,200 or so subjects provided by 6 global collaborators. Subjects who had been exposed to COVID-19, were actively infected with it, or had recovered from it provided the deeply sampled blood TCRbeta repertoires that made up the dataset. The material from the prospective study consisted of cDNA or gDNA derived from T cells, B-cell-depleted T cells, or PBMCs. The sample metadata nearly always contained a de-identified subject ID, COVID-19 status, age in years and sex. HLA class I and class II types, where available, came from metadata supplied by the sample provider rather than from assay-based typing. The repertoires were released in a freely available public database intended as a resource for research on the immune response to SARS-CoV-2.

From cysteine to phenylalanine, the CDR3 is 17 amino acids long. Just the 51-base CDR3 DNA is kept, in frame starting at base 1. The junction carries 20 bases between V and J, which are trimmed by 5 bases and 1 base respectively. CDR1 and CDR2 were assigned from the germline V gene (reference sequence) as LNHDA and SQIVND. At one collaborating source in Seattle, patients were enrolled during active infection and were followed longitudinally through the course of disease. The collaborating institutions used their own protocols to collect whole blood in K2EDTA tubes. For TCRbeta analysis, collaborators shipped samples in one of three forms: frozen whole blood, isolated PBMCs, or DNA extracted from either of those sample types. Study-level results and caveats: The amount of clinical and demographic metadata varied by source and participant and was provided uncurated.

Concerning this clone: It lacks a known antigen. Base qualities were left out, and no much larger clone turns up one base away.

TCRbeta CDR3 regions were amplified from genomic DNA using the immunoSEQ Assay, a bias-controlled multiplex PCR. For the original study's pipeline: The number of nucleated cells in each sample was estimated from the amplification of reference gene primers within the assay. To quantify the absolute abundance of each unique TCRbeta CDR3 rearrangement, sequence reads were collapsed and filtered. Productive Simpson clonality was computed per sample as the square root of Simpson's diversity index over productive rearrangements. What TCRdb holds here is the immuneACCESS table cut down to in-frame rearrangements. Part of the clones is not present; checked against another copy, under half of the missing clones reflect an unresolved V gene, and the others are unexplained. D and trimming come from the DNA, and the V and J calls and clone size come from that table. A total of fewer than 250,000 clones appear in this sample, over 90% of them only once. The top ten clonotypes cover around 0.83% of the sample.

This chain is built from TRBV19 and TRBJ1-2, with a tentative D gene TRBD1 over 6 matching bases. The clonotype originates from a young man with COVID-19, enrolled during active disease. The specimen sequenced was peripheral blood. The DNA sequence is TGTGCCAGTAGTTGGACAGAGAAAGCCCCAATTAACTATGGCTACACCTTC. Its product reads: CASSWTEKAPINYGYTF. Here the CDR3 is joined to the reference TRBV19 and TRBJ1-2 genes, and the full variable domain is: DGGITQSPKYLFRKEGQNVTLSCEQNLNHDAMYWYRQDPGQGLRLIYYSQIVNDFQKGDIAEGYSVSREKKESFPLTVTSAQKNPTAFYLCASSWTEKAPINYGYTFGSGTRLTVV.